These T cell receptor beta chains were read from a single sample in a study of blood T cell repertoires in COVID-19. Profiling relied on immunoSEQ multiplex PCR, and the TCRdb table lists in-frame clones only, not all of them. The sample shows fewer than 300,000 clones, about nine tenths of them seen only once. The sequenced sample consisted of peripheral blood. These receptors came from a woman between 35 and 50 years old who had recovered from COVID-19. Both conserved end residues are part of each CDR3. A D gene is named only where the DNA matches it firmly. Clone size is stated in some rows and not others, as once, few, many or a class when expanded.

V gene	J gene	clone size	D gene	CDR3 DNA	CDR3 protein
TRBV28	TRBJ2-3	-	-	TGTGCCAGCGAGGGCACAGATACGCAGTATTTT	CASEGTDTQYF
TRBV18	TRBJ1-1	once	-	TGTGCCAGCTCACCAAACTATCGCACTGAAGCTTTCTTT	CASSPNYRTEAFF
TRBV2	TRBJ2-7	-	TRBD1	TGTGCCAGCAGCTACAGGGGGTACGAGCAGTACTTC	CASSYRGYEQYF
TRBV7-9	TRBJ1-2	-	TRBD1	TGTGCCAGCAGCCCCTCCGGGGACAGTATTAACTATGGCTACACCTTC	CASSPSGDSINYGYTF
TRBV7-6	TRBJ1-5	-	-	TGTGCCAGCAGCTTAGTAGCAGAGGTGGGGCCCCAGCATTTT	CASSLVAEVGPQHF
TRBV5-1	TRBJ2-3	-	TRBD2	TGCGCCAGCAGCTTGACTAGCGGGGGGCCCTATCACACAGATACGCAGTATTTT	CASSLTSGGPYHTDTQYF
TRBV5-1	TRBJ2-1	-	-	TGCGCCAGCAGCTTGGTCCGGGAGATCAATGAGCAGTTCTTC	CASSLVREINEQFF
TRBV6-5	TRBJ2-3	-	-	TGTGCCAGCACCCTGGGCGAAGAGAGCACAGATACGCAGTATTTT	CASTLGEESTDTQYF
TRBV4-1	TRBJ2-2	few	TRBD2	TGCGCCAGCAGCCAAGATCGGGGGGTTTACACCGGGGAGCTGTTTTTT	CASSQDRGVYTGELFF
TRBV7-2	TRBJ1-6	-	TRBD1	TGTGCCAGCAGCTTAGCGCGGGGGACAGGGGGTTCACCCCTCCACTTT	CASSLARGTGGSPLHF
TRBV2	TRBJ1-3	-	-	TGTGCCAGCAGCGAATCTGGTGGGCTTACTGGAAACACCATATATTTT	CASSESGGLTGNTIYF
TRBV7-8	TRBJ1-1	-	-	TGTGCCAGCAGCTTCCCTCCGGGGAACACTGAAGCTTTCTTT	CASSFPPGNTEAFF
TRBV5-6	TRBJ1-2	-	-	TGTGCCAGCAGCTCGGCCGCGGGTGGGGATGGCTACACCTTC	CASSSAAGGDGYTF
TRBV19	TRBJ2-6	once	-	TGTGCCAGTAGTATCGCGGGCTCTGGGGCCAACGTCCTGACTTTC	CASSIAGSGANVLTF
TRBV15	TRBJ1-5	-	-	TGTGCCACCAGCAGAGATTCTGCCATGTCGTTCAGGGATAGCAATCAGCCCCAGCATTTT	CATSRDSAMSFRDSNQPQHF
TRBV10-3	TRBJ2-7	-	TRBD1	TGTGCCATCAGTGAAACCGGGACAGTCTACGAGCAGTACTTC	CAISETGTVYEQYF
TRBV18	TRBJ1-5	-	-	TGTGCCAGCTCACCATCAGGGCCTCCCAATCAGCCCCAGCATTTT	CASSPSGPPNQPQHF
TRBV9	TRBJ2-3	-	-	TGTGCCAGCGACGTGGGCGGCACAGATACGCAGTATTTT	CASDVGGTDTQYF
TRBV4-3	TRBJ2-6	-	-	TGCGCCAGCAGCCAAATGAGGGACGAGGGGAGGTCTGGGGCCAACGTCCTGACTTTC	CASSQMRDEGRSGANVLTF
TRBV7-9	TRBJ1-2	-	TRBD1	TGTGCCAGCAGCTTACCCTCGACAGGGGACTATGGCTACACCTTC	CASSLPSTGDYGYTF
TRBV19	TRBJ1-1	-	TRBD1	TGTGCCAGTGGGGACAGGGAGGCTGAAGCTTTCTTT	CASGDREAEAFF
TRBV30	TRBJ1-6	-	TRBD1	TGTGCCTCGACAGGGGGCTTTATGTATTCACCCCTCCACTTT	CASTGGFMYSPLHF
TRBV15	TRBJ2-7	many	TRBD1	TGTGCCACCAGCTACGGACAGGGCTCCTACGAGCAGTACTTC	CATSYGQGSYEQYF
TRBV2	TRBJ1-2	-	TRBD1	TGTGCCAGCAGTAAGGACAGGCTTAACTATGGCTACACCTTC	CASSKDRLNYGYTF
TRBV11-1	TRBJ2-2	-	-	TGTGCCAGCAGCACAACCCGGTACAGTAGGACCGGGGAGCTGTTTTTT	CASSTTRYSRTGELFF
TRBV7-9	TRBJ1-2	-	-	TGTGCCAGCAGCTTAGGACATGTATATGGCTACACCTTC	CASSLGHVYGYTF
TRBV14	TRBJ2-1	-	-	TGTGCCAGCAGCGGCAGGGATGAGCAGTTCTTC	CASSGRDEQFF
TRBV2	TRBJ2-1	-	TRBD2	TGTGCCAGCAGTGCGCGACTAGCGGGGAACCACAATGAGCAGTTCTTC	CASSARLAGNHNEQFF
TRBV18	TRBJ1-2	many	TRBD1	TGTGCCACCACGGACAGGGGGGTTGGCTACACCTTC	CATTDRGVGYTF
TRBV5-1	TRBJ2-2	-	-	TGCGCCAGCAGCTTGGATCAGGATTTAGGCGGGGAGCTGTTTTTT	CASSLDQDLGGELFF